The present TCR beta chain was sequenced within a study of T cell repertoires in cytomegalovirus infection. The CDR3 sequence is 16 residues long. The ends were cut back, 0 bases at V and 2 bases at J, with 10 bases in the middle. The germline V gene encodes CDR1 MNHEY and CDR2 SVGAGI. TCRdb independently ran MiXCR on the reads; one entry per CDR3 protein. This sample has 150,000 to 200,000 distinct CDR3 sequences, with roughly 30% found just once. This chain uses TRBV6-5 with TRBJ2-2, with D uncertain. The specimen was PBMCs. This clonotype was obtained from a human donor in good health (CMV status not recorded). Some clones in this sample may be carry-over from other donors' samples. In nucleotides, the CDR3 is TGTGCCAGCAGTTACTCGAAAAGCCGAAACACCGGGGAGCTGTTTTTT. It translates to CASSYSKSRNTGELFF.